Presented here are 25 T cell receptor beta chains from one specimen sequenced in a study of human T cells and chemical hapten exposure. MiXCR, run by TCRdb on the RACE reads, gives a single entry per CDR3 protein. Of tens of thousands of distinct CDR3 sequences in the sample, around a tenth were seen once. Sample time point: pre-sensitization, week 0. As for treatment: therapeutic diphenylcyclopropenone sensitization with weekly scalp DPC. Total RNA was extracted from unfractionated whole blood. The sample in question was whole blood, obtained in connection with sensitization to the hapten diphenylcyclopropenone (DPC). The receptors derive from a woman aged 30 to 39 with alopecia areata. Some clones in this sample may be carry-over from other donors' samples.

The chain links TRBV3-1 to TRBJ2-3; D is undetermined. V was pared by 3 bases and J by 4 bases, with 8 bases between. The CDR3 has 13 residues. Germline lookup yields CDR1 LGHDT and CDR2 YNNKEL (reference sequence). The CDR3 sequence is CASSQIAPDTQYF. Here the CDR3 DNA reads TGTGCCAGCAGCCAGATCGCCCCAGATACGCAGTATTTT.

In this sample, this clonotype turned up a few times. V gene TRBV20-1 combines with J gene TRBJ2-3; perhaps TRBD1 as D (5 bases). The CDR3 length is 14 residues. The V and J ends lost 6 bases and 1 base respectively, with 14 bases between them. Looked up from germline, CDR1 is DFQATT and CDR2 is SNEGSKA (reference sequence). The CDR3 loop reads CSAYEGAGTDTQYF. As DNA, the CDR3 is TGCAGTGCCTACGAAGGGGCGGGCACAGATACGCAGTATTTT.

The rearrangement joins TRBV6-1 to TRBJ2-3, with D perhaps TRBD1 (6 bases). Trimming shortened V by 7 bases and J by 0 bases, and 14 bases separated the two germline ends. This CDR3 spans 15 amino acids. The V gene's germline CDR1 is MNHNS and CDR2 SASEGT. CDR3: CASIALDSSTDTQYF. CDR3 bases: TGTGCCAGCATTGCCTTGGACAGTAGCACAGATACGCAGTATTTT.

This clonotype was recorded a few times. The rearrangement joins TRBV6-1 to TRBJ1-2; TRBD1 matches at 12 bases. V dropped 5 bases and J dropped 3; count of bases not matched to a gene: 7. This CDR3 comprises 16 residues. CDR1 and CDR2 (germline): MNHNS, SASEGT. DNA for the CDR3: TGTGCCAGCAGTTTTCCGGGACAGGGGGCGTACTATGGCTACACCTTC. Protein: CASSFPGQGAYYGYTF.

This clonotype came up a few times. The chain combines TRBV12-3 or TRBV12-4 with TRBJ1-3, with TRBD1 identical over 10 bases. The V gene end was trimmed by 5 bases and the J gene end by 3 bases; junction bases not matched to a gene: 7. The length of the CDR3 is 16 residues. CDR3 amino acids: CASSRQGATVGNTIYF. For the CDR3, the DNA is TGTGCCAGCAGTCGACAGGGGGCCACTGTTGGAAACACCATATATTTT.

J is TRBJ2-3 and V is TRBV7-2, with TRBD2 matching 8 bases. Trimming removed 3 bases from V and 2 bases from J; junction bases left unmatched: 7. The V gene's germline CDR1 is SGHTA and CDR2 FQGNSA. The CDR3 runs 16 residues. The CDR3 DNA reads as TGTGCCAGCAGCTTTGGACTAGCCGATGTCACAGATACGCAGTATTTT. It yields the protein CASSFGLADVTDTQYF.

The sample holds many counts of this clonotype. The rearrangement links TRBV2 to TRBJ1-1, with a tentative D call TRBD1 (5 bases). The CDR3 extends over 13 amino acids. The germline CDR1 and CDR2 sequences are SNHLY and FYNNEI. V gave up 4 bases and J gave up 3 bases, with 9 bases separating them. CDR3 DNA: TGTGCCAGCAGTGTCGAAGGGGACACTGAAGCTTTCTTT. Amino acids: CASSVEGDTEAFF.

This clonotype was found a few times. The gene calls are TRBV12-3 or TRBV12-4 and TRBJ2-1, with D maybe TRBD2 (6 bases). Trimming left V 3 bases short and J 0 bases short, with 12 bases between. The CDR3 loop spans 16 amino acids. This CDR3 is CASSLGSGSSYNEQFF. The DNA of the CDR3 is TGTGCCAGCAGTTTGGGCTCCGGGAGCTCCTACAATGAGCAGTTCTTC.

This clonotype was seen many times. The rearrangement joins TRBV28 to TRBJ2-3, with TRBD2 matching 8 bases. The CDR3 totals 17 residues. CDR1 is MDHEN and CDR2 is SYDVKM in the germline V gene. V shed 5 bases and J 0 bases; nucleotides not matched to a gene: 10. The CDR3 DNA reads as TGTGCCAGCAGTACTTGGACTAGCAGGGGTAGCACAGATACGCAGTATTTT. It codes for CASSTWTSRGSTDTQYF.

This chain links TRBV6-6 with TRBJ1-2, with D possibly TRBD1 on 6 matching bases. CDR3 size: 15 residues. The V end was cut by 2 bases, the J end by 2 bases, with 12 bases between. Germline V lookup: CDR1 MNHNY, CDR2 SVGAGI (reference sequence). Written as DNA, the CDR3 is TGTGCCAGCAGTTACAGGGAAGGGGGAAACTATGGCTACACCTTC. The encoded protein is CASSYREGGNYGYTF.

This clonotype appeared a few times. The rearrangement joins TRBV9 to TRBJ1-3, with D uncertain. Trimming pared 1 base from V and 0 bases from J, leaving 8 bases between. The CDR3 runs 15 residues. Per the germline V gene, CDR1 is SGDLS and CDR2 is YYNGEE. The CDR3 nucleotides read TGTGCCAGCAGCGTATATGAGGTCTCTGGAAACACCATATATTTT. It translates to CASSVYEVSGNTIYF.

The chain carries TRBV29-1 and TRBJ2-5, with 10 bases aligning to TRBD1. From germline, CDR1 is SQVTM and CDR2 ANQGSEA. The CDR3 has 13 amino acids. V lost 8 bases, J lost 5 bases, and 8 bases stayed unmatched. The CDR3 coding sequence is TGCAGCTCTAGGACAGGGGGAATCGAGACCCAGTACTTC. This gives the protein CSSRTGGIETQYF.

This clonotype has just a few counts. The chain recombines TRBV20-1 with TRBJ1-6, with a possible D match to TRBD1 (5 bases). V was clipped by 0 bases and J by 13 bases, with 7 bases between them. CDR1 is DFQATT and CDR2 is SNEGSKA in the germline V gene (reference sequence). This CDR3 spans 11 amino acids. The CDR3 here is CSAREAGPLHF. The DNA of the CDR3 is TGCAGTGCTAGAGAGGCAGGGCCCCTCCACTTT.

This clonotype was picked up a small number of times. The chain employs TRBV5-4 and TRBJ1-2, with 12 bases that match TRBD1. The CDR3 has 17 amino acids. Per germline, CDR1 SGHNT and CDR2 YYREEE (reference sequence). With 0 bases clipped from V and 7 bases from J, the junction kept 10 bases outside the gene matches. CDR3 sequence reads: CASSLGPGTGGAGGYTF. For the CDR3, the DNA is TGTGCCAGCAGCTTGGGGCCCGGGACAGGGGGCGCGGGTGGCTACACCTTC.

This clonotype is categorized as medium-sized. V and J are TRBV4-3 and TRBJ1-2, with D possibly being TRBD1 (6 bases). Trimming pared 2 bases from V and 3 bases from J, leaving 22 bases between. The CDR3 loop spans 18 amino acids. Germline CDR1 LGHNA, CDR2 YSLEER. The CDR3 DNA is TGCGCCAGCAGCCAAACTTTGAACCAAATGAACAGGGACTATGGCTACACCTTC. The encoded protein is CASSQTLNQMNRDYGYTF.

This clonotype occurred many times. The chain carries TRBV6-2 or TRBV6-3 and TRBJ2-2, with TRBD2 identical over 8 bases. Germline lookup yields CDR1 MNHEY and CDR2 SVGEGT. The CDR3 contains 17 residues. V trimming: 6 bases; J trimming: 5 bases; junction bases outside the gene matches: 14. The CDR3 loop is CASSPTLLAVRTGELFF. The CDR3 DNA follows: TGTGCCAGCAGCCCTACGTTACTAGCGGTCAGGACCGGGGAGCTGTTTTTT.

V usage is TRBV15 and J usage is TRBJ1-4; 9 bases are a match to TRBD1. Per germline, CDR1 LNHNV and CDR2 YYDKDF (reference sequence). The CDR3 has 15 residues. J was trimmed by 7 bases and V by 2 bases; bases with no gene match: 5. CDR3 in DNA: TGTGCCACCAGCAGAACCGGGACAGGGACTGAAAAACTGTTTTTT. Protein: CATSRTGTGTEKLFF.

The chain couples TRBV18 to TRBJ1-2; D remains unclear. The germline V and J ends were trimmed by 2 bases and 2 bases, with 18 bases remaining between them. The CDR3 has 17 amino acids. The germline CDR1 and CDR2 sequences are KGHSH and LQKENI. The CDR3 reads CASSPISSGGKNYGYTF. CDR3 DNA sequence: TGTGCCAGCTCACCAATCTCGTCCGGTGGAAAGAACTATGGCTACACCTTC.

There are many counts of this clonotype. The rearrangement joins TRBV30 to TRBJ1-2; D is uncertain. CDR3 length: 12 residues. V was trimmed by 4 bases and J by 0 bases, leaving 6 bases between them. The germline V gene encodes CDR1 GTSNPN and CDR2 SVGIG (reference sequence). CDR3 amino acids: CAWKEPNYGYTF. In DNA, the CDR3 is TGTGCCTGGAAGGAGCCTAACTATGGCTACACCTTC.

CDR3 in DNA: TGTGCCACCCGCAAGGCCAAAAACATTCAGTACTTC. Translation: CATRKAKNIQYF. The V and J genes are TRBV28 and TRBJ2-4; D is uncertain. The CDR3 consists of 12 residues. Germline assignment: CDR1 MDHEN and CDR2 SYDVKM. With 10 bases removed from V and 1 base from J, the gap between germline ends came to 8 bases.

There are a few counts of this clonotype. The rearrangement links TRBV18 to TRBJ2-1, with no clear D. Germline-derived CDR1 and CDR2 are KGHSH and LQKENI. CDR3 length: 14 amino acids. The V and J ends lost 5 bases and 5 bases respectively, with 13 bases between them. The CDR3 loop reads CASSLPSTHNEQFF. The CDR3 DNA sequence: TGTGCCAGCTCATTGCCATCGACCCACAATGAGCAGTTCTTC.

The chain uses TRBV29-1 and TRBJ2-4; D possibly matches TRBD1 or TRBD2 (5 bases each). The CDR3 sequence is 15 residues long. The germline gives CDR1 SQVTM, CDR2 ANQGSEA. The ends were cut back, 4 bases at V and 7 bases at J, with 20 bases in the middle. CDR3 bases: TGCAGCGTTGTCCCTGCGGGCAGGGTGAATAACATTCAGTACTTC. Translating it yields CSVVPAGRVNNIQYF.

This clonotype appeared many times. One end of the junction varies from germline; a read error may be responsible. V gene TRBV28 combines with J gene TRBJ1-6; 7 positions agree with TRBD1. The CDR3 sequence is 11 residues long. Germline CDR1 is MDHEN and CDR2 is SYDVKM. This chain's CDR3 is CASRGNSPLHF. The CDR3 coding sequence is TGTGCAAGCAGGGGGAATTCACCCCTCCACTTT.

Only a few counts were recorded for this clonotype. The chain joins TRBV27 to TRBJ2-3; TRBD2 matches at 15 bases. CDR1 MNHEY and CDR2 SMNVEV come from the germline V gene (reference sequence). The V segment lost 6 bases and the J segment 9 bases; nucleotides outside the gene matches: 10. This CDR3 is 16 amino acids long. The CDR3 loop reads CASSQSGLAGGGTQYF. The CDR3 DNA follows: TGTGCCAGCAGCCAGTCGGGACTAGCGGGGGGAGGGACGCAGTATTTT.

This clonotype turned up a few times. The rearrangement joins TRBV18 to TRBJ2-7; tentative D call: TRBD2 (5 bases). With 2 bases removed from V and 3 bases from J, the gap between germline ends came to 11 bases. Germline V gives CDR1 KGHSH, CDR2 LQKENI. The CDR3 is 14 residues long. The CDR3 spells CASSPEGGGYEQYF. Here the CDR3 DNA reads TGTGCCAGCTCACCAGAAGGTGGAGGCTACGAGCAGTACTTC.